The clone carrying this TCR beta chain was found a few times. These data are taken from a study of CD8+ T cells in alopecia areata. The V gene's germline CDR1 is SQVTM and CDR2 ANQGSEA. V lost 5 bases and J 9 bases, leaving 11 bases between the germline ends. The CDR3 has 11 residues. Lesional scalp punch biopsies and peripheral blood were collected from alopecia areata patients. Reverse transcribed after extraction, RNA yielded cDNA as the sequencing template. The method was immunoSEQ multiplex PCR; TCRdb's version includes in-frame clones alone and lacks a portion of them. Here the sample spans about 98,000 clones, around two fifths being singletons.

This TCR came from a human donor with alopecia areata. The chain joins TRBV29-1 to TRBJ2-1; D may be TRBD2 (6 bases). The source material was CD4+ T cells sorted from blood. CDR3: CSVSGGGEQFF. The CDR3 DNA sequence: TGCAGCGTTTCCGGGGGAGGTGAGCAGTTCTTC.